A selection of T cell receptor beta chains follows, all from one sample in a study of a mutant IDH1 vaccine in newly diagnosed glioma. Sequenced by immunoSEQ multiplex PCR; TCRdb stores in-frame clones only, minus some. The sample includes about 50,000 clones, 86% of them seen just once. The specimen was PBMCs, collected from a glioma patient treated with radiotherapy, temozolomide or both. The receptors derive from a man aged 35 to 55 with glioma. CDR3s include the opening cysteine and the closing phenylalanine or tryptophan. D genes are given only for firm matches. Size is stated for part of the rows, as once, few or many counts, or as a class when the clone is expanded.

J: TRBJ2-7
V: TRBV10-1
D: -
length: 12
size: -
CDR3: CASSQPGVEQYF
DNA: TGCGCCAGCTCACAACCAGGGGTCGAGCAGTACTTC

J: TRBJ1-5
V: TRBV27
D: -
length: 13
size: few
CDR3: CASSWRYNQPQHF
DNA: TGTGCCAGCAGTTGGCGGTACAATCAGCCCCAGCATTTT

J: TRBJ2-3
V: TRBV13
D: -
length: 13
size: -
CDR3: CASTIPGIPTQYF
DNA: TGTGCCAGCACCATCCCCGGGATTCCCACGCAGTATTTT

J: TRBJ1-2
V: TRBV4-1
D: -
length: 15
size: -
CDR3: CASSQAGRRGYGYTF
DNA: TGCGCCAGCAGCCAAGCCGGGCGGCGGGGCTATGGCTACACCTTC

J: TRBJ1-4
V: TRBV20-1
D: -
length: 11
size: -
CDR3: CSATPRGELFF
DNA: TGCAGTGCTACCCCCCGCGGGGAACTGTTTTTT

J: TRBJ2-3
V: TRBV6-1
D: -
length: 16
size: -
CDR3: CASSESTPGDTDTQYF
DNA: TGTGCCAGCAGTGAATCGACCCCAGGAGATACAGATACGCAGTATTTT

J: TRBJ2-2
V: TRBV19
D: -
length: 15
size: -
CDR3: CASSDWGGNTGELFF
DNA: TGTGCCAGTAGTGACTGGGGCGGAAACACCGGGGAGCTGTTTTTT

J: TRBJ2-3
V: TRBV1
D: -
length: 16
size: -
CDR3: CTSSLERGVPTDTQYF
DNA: TGCACCAGCAGCCTCGAGCGGGGGGTTCCCACAGATACGCAGTATTTT

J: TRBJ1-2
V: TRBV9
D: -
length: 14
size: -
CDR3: CASSMSRPGGGYTF
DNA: TGTGCCAGCAGCATGAGTCGGCCCGGCGGGGGCTACACCTTC

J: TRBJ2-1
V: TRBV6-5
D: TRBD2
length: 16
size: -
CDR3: CASSYSSGRVGNEQFF
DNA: TGTGCCAGCAGTTACTCAAGCGGGAGAGTTGGGAATGAGCAGTTCTTC

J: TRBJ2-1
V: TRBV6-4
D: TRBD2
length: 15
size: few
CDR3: CASSDLAGGDNEQFF
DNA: TGTGCCAGCAGTGACTTGGCGGGAGGGGACAATGAGCAGTTCTTC

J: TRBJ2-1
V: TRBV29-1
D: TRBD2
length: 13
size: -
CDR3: CSTRLAGEGEQFF
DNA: TGCAGCACGAGGCTAGCGGGAGAGGGTGAGCAGTTCTTC

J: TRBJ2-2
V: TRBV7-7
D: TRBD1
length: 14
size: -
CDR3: CASSQGTGIGELFF
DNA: TGTGCTAGCAGCCAAGGGACAGGCATCGGGGAGCTGTTTTTT

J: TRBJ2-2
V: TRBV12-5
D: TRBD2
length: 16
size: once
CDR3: CASGLILAANTGELFF
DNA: TGTGCTAGTGGTTTGATTCTAGCGGCTAACACCGGGGAGCTGTTTTTT

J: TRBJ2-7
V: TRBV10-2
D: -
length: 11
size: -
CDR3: CASSESGEQYF
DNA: TGCGCCAGCAGTGAGTCGGGCGAGCAGTACTTC

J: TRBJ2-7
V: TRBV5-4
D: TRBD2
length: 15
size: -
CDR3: CASSTRLASSYEQYF
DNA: TGTGCCAGCAGCACCAGACTAGCGTCCTCCTACGAGCAGTACTTC

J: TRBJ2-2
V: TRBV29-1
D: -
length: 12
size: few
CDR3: CSVGRDGGELFF
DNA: TGCAGCGTCGGCCGGGATGGCGGGGAGCTGTTTTTT

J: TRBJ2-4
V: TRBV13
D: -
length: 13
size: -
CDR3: CASSDGGRDIQYF
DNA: TGTGCCAGCAGCGACGGGGGAAGGGACATTCAGTACTTC

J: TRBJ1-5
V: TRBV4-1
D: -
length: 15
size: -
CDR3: CASSRYGDSNQPQHF
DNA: TGCGCCAGCAGCCGCTATGGAGATAGCAATCAGCCCCAGCATTTT

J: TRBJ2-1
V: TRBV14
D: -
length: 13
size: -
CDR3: CASSQELRGEQFF
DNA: TGTGCCAGCAGCCAGGAGCTCCGGGGTGAGCAGTTCTTC

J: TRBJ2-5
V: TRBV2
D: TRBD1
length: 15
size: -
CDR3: CASRGTGGVRETQYF
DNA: TGTGCCAGCAGGGGGACAGGGGGCGTTCGAGAGACCCAGTACTTC

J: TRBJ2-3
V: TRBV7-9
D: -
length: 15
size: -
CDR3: CASSLVGVATDTQYF
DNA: TGTGCCAGCAGCTTAGTGGGAGTGGCGACAGATACGCAGTATTTT

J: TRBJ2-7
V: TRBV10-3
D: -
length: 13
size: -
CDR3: CAISDLDSYEQYF
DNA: TGTGCCATCAGTGACCTTGACAGCTACGAGCAGTACTTC

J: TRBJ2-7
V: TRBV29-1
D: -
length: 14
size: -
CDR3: CSVDISGLAYEQYF
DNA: TGCAGCGTTGATATATCCGGACTGGCCTACGAGCAGTACTTC

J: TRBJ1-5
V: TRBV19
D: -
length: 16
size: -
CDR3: CASSISRGADSQPQHF
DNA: TGTGCCAGTAGTATTAGCAGGGGCGCGGATAGTCAGCCCCAGCATTTT

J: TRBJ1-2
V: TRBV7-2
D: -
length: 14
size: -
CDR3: CASSLVSGFHGYTF
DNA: TGTGCCAGCAGCTTAGTGTCGGGGTTTCATGGCTACACCTTC

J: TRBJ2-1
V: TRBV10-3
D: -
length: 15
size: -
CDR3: CAITDRELTYNEQFF
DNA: TGTGCCATCACTGACCGGGAGCTCACCTACAATGAGCAGTTCTTC

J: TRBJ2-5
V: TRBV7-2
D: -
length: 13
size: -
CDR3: CASTHSPWETQYF
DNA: TGTGCCAGCACTCATTCCCCTTGGGAGACCCAGTACTTC

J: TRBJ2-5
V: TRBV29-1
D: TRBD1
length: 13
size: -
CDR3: CSAERQGAKTQYF
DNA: TGCAGCGCAGAAAGACAGGGGGCAAAGACCCAGTACTTC

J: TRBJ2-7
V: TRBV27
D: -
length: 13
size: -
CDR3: CASSPKGRAEQYF
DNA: TGTGCCAGCAGTCCCAAAGGACGAGCCGAGCAGTACTTC

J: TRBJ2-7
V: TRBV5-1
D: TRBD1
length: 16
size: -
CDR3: CASSLSTGSASYEQYF
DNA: TGCGCCAGCAGCTTGTCGACAGGGTCGGCCTCCTACGAGCAGTACTTC

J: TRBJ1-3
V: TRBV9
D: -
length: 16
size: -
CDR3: CASSVEQGGRGNTIYF
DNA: TGTGCCAGCAGCGTAGAGCAGGGAGGTAGAGGAAACACCATATATTTT

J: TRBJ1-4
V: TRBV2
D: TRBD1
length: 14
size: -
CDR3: CASNQDRGNEKLFF
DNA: TGTGCCAGCAACCAAGACAGGGGGAATGAAAAACTGTTTTTT

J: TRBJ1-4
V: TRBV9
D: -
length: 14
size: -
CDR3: CASSFSLGNEKLFF
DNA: TGTGCCAGCAGCTTTTCTCTAGGGAATGAAAAACTGTTTTTT

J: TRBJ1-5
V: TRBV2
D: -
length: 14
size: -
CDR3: CASRGQGYNQPQHF
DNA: TGTGCCAGCAGAGGTCAGGGTTATAATCAGCCCCAGCATTTT

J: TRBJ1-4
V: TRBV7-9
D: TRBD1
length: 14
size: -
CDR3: CASNPDRANEKLFF
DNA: TGTGCCAGCAACCCGGACAGGGCAAATGAAAAACTGTTTTTT

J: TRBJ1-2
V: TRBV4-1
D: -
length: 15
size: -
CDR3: CASSAPRTYRRGYTF
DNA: TGCGCCAGCAGCGCACCGAGGACTTATCGGCGCGGCTACACCTTC